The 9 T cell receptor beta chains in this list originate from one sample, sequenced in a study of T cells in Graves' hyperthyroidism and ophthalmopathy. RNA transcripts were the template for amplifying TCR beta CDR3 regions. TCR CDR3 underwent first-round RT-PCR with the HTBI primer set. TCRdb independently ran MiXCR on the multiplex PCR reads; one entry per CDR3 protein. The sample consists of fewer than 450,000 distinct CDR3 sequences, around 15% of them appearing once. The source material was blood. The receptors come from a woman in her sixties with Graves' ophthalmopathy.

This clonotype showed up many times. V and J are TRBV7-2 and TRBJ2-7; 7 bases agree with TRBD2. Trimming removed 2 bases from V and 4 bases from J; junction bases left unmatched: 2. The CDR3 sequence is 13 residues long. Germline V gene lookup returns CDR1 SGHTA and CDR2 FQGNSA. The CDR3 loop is CASSLLAAYEQYF. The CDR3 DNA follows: TGTGCCAGCAGCTTACTAGCGGCGTACGAGCAGTACTTC. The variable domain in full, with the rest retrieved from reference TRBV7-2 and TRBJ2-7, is GAGVSQSPSNKVTEKGKDVELRCDPISGHTALYWYRQSLGQGLEFLIYFQGNSAPDKSGLPSDRFSAERTGGSVSTLTIQRTQQEDSAVYLCASSLLAAYEQYFGPGTRLTVT.

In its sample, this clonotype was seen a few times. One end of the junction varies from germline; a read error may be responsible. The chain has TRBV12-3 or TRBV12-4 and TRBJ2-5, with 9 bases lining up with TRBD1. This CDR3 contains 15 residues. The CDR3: CASSGDRVVGETQHF. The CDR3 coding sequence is TGTGCCAGCAGTGGGGACAGGGTGGTTGGGGAGACCCAGCACTTC.

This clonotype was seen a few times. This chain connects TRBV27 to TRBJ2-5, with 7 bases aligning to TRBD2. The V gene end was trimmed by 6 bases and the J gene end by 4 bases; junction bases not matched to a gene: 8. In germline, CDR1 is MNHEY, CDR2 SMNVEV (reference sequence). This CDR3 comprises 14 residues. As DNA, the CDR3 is TGTGCCAGCAGCTCCAGGTTAGCGGGAGAGACCCAGTACTTC. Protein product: CASSSRLAGETQYF.

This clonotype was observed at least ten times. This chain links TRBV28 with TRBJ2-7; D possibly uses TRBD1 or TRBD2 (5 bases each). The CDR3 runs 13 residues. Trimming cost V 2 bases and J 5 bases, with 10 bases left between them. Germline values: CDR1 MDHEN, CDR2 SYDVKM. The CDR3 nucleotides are TGTGCCAGCAGTTTAGGGACCCTAAACGAGCAGTACTTC. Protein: CASSLGTLNEQYF.

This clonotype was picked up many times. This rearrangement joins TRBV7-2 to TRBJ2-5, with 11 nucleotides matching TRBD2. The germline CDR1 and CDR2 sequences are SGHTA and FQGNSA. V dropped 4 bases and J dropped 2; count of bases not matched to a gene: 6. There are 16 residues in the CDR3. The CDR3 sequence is CASSSAGLADQETQYF. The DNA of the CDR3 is TGTGCCAGCAGCTCTGCGGGACTAGCGGATCAAGAGACCCAGTACTTC. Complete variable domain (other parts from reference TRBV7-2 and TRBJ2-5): GAGVSQSPSNKVTEKGKDVELRCDPISGHTALYWYRQSLGQGLEFLIYFQGNSAPDKSGLPSDRFSAERTGGSVSTLTIQRTQQEDSAVYLCASSSAGLADQETQYFGPGTRLLVL.

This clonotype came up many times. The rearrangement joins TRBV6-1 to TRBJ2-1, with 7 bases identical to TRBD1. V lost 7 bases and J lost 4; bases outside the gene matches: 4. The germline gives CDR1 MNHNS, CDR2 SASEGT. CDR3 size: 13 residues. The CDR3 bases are TGTGCCAGCACGGGACAGAGGTACAATGAGCAGTTCTTC. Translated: CASTGQRYNEQFF.

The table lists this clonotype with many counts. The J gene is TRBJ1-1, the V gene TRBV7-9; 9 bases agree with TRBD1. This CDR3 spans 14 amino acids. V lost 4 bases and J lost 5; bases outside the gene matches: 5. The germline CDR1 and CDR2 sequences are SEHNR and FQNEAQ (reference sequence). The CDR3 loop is CASSSQGAMTEAFF. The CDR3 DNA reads TGTGCCAGCAGCTCACAGGGGGCGATGACTGAAGCTTTCTTT.

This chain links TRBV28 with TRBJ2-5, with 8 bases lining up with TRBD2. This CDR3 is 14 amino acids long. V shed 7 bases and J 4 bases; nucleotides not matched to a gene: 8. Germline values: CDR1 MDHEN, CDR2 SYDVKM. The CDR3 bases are TGTGCCAGCACCCCGGGGGGGGGGAGAGAGACCCAGTACTTC. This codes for CASTPGGGRETQYF.

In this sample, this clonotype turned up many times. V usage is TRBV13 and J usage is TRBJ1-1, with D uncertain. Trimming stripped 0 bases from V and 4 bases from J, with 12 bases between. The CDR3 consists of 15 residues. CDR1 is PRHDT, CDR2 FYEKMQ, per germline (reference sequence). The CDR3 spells CASSLGDLRSTEAFF. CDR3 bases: TGTGCCAGCAGCTTAGGGGACCTCCGAAGCACTGAAGCTTTCTTT. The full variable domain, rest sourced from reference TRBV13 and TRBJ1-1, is AAGVIQSPRHLIKEKRETATLKCYPIPRHDTVYWYQQGPGQDPQFLISFYEKMQSDKGSIPDRFSAQQFSDYHSELNMSSLELGDSALYFCASSLGDLRSTEAFFGQGTRLTVV.